The 27 T cell receptor beta chains below were found in one sample sequenced in a study of blood T cell repertoires in COVID-19. The assay was immunoSEQ multiplex PCR, and TCRdb's table has in-frame clones only and misses some. The table shows 250,000 to 350,000 clones, with about 92% occurring only once. The sequencing input was PBMCs or T cells enriched from blood (not recorded which). All receptors come from a woman in her 30s who had recovered from COVID-19.

The chain combines TRBV5-4 with TRBJ2-5; TRBD1 matches 9 bases. V shed 3 bases, J shed 5 bases, and the junction held 5 bases outside the gene matches. This CDR3 contains 14 residues. Germline CDR1 is SGHNT and CDR2 is YYREEE (reference sequence). CDR3 sequence: CASSSQGAVETQYF. The CDR3 DNA is TGTGCCAGCAGCTCACAGGGGGCGGTGGAGACCCAGTACTTC. The variable domain in full, with the rest retrieved from reference TRBV5-4 and TRBJ2-5, is ETGVTQSPTHLIKTRGQQVTLRCSSQSGHNTVSWYQQALGQGPQFIFQYYREEENGRGNFPPRFSGLQFPNYSSELNVNALELDDSALYLCASSSQGAVETQYFGPGTRLLVL.

A note on this clone: Additional DNA sequences in this sample encode the identical CDR3. The genes are TRBV5-1 and TRBJ2-5, with TRBD1 matching 7 bases. With 4 bases clipped from V and 2 bases from J, the junction kept 2 bases outside the gene matches. Germline values: CDR1 SGHRS, CDR2 YFSETQ. This CDR3 comprises 13 residues. CDR3 nucleotide sequence: TGCGCCAGCAGCCCGGACAGGCAAGAGACCCAGTACTTC. It codes for CASSPDRQETQYF. The full variable domain, rest sourced from reference TRBV5-1 and TRBJ2-5, is KAGVTQTPRYLIKTRGQQVTLSCSPISGHRSVSWYQQTPGQGLQFLFEYFSETQRNKGNFPGRFSGRQFSNSRSEMNVSTLELGDSALYLCASSPDRQETQYFGPGTRLLVL.

J is TRBJ1-1 and V is TRBV29-1; no clear D gene. Trimming shortened V by 7 bases and J by 1 base, and 13 bases separated the two germline ends. The CDR3 covers 13 residues. The germline gives CDR1 SQVTM, CDR2 ANQGSEA. This CDR3 is CSAKQLQNTEAFF. CDR3 DNA sequence: TGCAGCGCTAAACAGCTTCAGAACACTGAAGCTTTCTTT.

The chain combines TRBV7-5 with TRBJ1-2; the table's D call, TRBD1, has no DNA check behind it. TRBV7-5 is termed a pseudogene. The CDR3 has 15 residues. CDR3 region: CARSPTMTGGYGYTF. The CDR3 DNA is TGTGCCAGAAGCCCTACCATGACAGGGGGCTATGGCTACACCTTC.

In this sample, this clone turned up once. V and J are TRBV24-1 and TRBJ1-5, with D hard to call. CDR3 size: 14 residues. V lost 5 bases and J lost 1, with 8 bases in between. CDR1 is KGHDR, CDR2 SFDVKD, per germline. The CDR3 is CATSVAESNQPQHF. CDR3 sequence (DNA): TGTGCCACCAGTGTTGCAGAAAGCAATCAGCCCCAGCATTTT.

V gene TRBV7-8 combines with J gene TRBJ2-7, with D perhaps matching TRBD1 (5 bases). CDR1 SGHVS and CDR2 FQNEAQ come from the germline V gene. The CDR3 loop spans 14 amino acids. The V gene lost 5 bases and the J gene lost 4 bases, with 15 bases spanning the gap. CDR3 in DNA: TGTGCCAGCAGCCTCATACGACAGACTTACGAGCAGTACTTC. This translates into CASSLIRQTYEQYF.

This chain connects TRBV11-3 to TRBJ2-2; D unresolved. V dropped 4 bases and J dropped 5 bases, with 5 bases sitting between them. The germline V gene encodes CDR1 SGHNT and CDR2 YENEEA. This CDR3 contains 12 residues. CDR3 sequence: CASSSGTGELFF. The CDR3 DNA reads as TGTGCCAGCAGCTCCGGGACCGGGGAGCTGTTTTTT.

V is TRBV7-2 and J is TRBJ2-7; D possibly corresponds to TRBD1 (5 bases). This CDR3 is 13 amino acids long. Trimming shortened V by 0 bases and J by 4 bases, and 7 bases separated the two germline ends. The germline gives CDR1 SGHTA, CDR2 FQGNSA. CDR3 sequence reads: CASSLAGVYEQYF. The DNA of the CDR3 is TGTGCCAGCAGCTTAGCAGGGGTGTACGAGCAGTACTTC. The full variable domain, in which reference TRBV7-2 and TRBJ2-7 provide the parts outside the CDR3, is GAGVSQSPSNKVTEKGKDVELRCDPISGHTALYWYRQSLGQGLEFLIYFQGNSAPDKSGLPSDRFSAERTGGSVSTLTIQRTQQEDSAVYLCASSLAGVYEQYFGPGTRLTVT.

The CDR3 coding sequence is TGTGCCAGCAGTCCCGGACTAGCGGCAGCCAATGAGCAGTTCTTC. Amino acid sequence: CASSPGLAAANEQFF. The gene calls are TRBV27 and TRBJ2-1; 10 positions agree with TRBD2. The CDR3 has 15 amino acids. Per germline, CDR1 MNHEY and CDR2 SMNVEV (reference sequence). Losses at the gene ends were 5 bases for V and 6 bases for J; bases not matched to a gene: 7.

This chain uses TRBV15 with TRBJ1-5, with 7 bases matching TRBD1. Germline V gene data show CDR1 as LNHNV and CDR2 as YYDKDF (reference sequence). The CDR3 loop spans 14 amino acids. The V and J ends lost 3 bases and 2 bases, in that order; junction bases with no gene match: 1. The CDR3 sequence: CATSSGQGNQPQHF. DNA for the CDR3: TGTGCCACCAGCAGTGGACAGGGCAATCAGCCCCAGCATTTT.

This chain uses TRBV4-2 with TRBJ1-5; TRBD1 might be the D (5 bases). The CDR3 consists of 15 residues. Trimming left V 0 bases short and J 4 bases short, with 10 bases between. From germline, CDR1 is LGHNA and CDR2 YNFKEQ. This chain's CDR3 is CASSQDGRDNQPQHF. For the CDR3, the DNA is TGTGCCAGCAGCCAAGATGGCAGGGATAATCAGCCCCAGCATTTT.

This clone was recorded once. V gene TRBV28 combines with J gene TRBJ1-5; TRBD1 agrees at 9 bases. CDR1 is MDHEN, CDR2 SYDVKM, per germline. V shed 4 bases and J 7 bases; nucleotides not matched to a gene: 11. This CDR3 is built from 16 residues. CDR3 sequence reads: CASSSGRTGAFQPQHF. CDR3 in DNA: TGTGCCAGCAGTTCTGGGCGGACAGGGGCCTTCCAGCCCCAGCATTTT.

This chain uses TRBV9 with TRBJ2-7, with a weak D call TRBD2 (5 bases). The germline V gene has CDR1 SGDLS and CDR2 YYNGEE. The CDR3 spans 15 residues. Trimming took off 0 bases at V and 6 bases at J, with 16 bases between the two ends. The CDR3 nucleotides are TGTGCCAGCAGCGTAGGGCTAGCTGGAGTCTCCGAGCAGTACTTC. It yields the protein CASSVGLAGVSEQYF.

V gene TRBV19 combines with J gene TRBJ1-1; 12 bases align to TRBD1. The CDR3 runs 15 residues. Germline lookup yields CDR1 LNHDA and CDR2 SQIVND (reference sequence). V dropped 3 bases and J dropped 10; count of bases not matched to a gene: 9. The CDR3 loop is CASSISGTGGRGAFF. In DNA form, the CDR3 reads TGTGCCAGTAGTATCTCCGGGACAGGGGGCCGGGGAGCTTTCTTT.

The V gene is TRBV13, the J gene TRBJ2-6; possibly TRBD1 for D (5 bases). This CDR3 contains 18 residues. Between the trimmed V and J ends, which lost 2 bases and 3 bases, there was a span of 17 bases. Germline V gene lookup returns CDR1 PRHDT and CDR2 FYEKMQ (reference sequence). The CDR3 protein is CASSLSAGSFGGANVLTF. In DNA, the CDR3 is TGTGCCAGCAGCTTAAGCGCAGGGTCGTTTGGTGGGGCCAACGTCCTGACTTTC. The full variable domain, in which reference TRBV13 and TRBJ2-6 provide the parts outside the CDR3, is AAGVIQSPRHLIKEKRETATLKCYPIPRHDTVYWYQQGPGQDPQFLISFYEKMQSDKGSIPDRFSAQQFSDYHSELNMSSLELGDSALYFCASSLSAGSFGGANVLTFGAGSRLTVL.

The chain employs TRBV5-1 and TRBJ2-3; D possibly corresponds to TRBD1 (5 bases). The V gene lost 0 bases and the J gene lost 2 bases, with 10 bases spanning the gap. The CDR3 runs 15 residues. CDR1 is SGHRS, CDR2 YFSETQ, per germline. The CDR3 is CASSLGQTFTDTQYF. CDR3 bases: TGCGCCAGCAGCTTGGGACAGACATTCACAGATACGCAGTATTTT.

The chain joins TRBV24-1 to TRBJ2-3; 8 bases match TRBD2. Germline values: CDR1 KGHDR, CDR2 SFDVKD. The CDR3 is 16 residues long. The ends lost 10 bases at V and 2 bases at J; junction bases unmatched: 13. The CDR3 sequence is CATGGTASGPTDTQYF. For the CDR3, the DNA is TGTGCCACGGGGGGGACGGCTAGCGGGCCCACAGATACGCAGTATTTT.

This clone was observed a few times. The chain employs TRBV5-3 and TRBJ1-1; D ambiguous. TRBV5-3 is designated an ORF whose function remains uncertain. Trimming left V 1 base short and J 4 bases short, with 20 bases between. This CDR3 is built from 17 residues. The CDR3, as DNA: TGTGCCAGAAGCTTGATGATCGACCGGAGAGGGATCACTGAAGCTTTCTTT. This encodes CARSLMIDRRGITEAFF.

The chain links TRBV5-5 to TRBJ2-5; 8 nucleotides align to TRBD1. The V and J ends lost 3 bases and 5 bases, in that order; junction bases with no gene match: 12. The germline V gene encodes CDR1 SGHKS and CDR2 YYEKEE (reference sequence). This CDR3 has 16 residues. CDR3 nucleotides: TGTGCCAGCAGCTGGGGGGACAGGACTCTCGGGGAGACCCAGTACTTC. Its protein product is CASSWGDRTLGETQYF.

The chain couples TRBV28 to TRBJ1-2; 7 bases are shared with TRBD1. Trimming at V came to 4 bases and at J to 0 bases, leaving 5 bases not matched to a gene. This CDR3 has 15 amino acids. The germline V gene encodes CDR1 MDHEN and CDR2 SYDVKM. The CDR3 nucleotides read TGTGCCAGCAGTTCCGGCCAGGGGGCTAACTATGGCTACACCTTC. As protein: CASSSGQGANYGYTF.

This clone has just a few counts. This chain links TRBV7-3 with TRBJ2-1; a possible D gene is TRBD1 (6 bases). CDR3 length equals 15 residues. Germline V gives CDR1 SGHTA, CDR2 FQGTGA. The ends were cut back, 5 bases at V and 3 bases at J, with 14 bases in the middle. In nucleotides, the CDR3 is TGTGCCAGCAGCGGCGGACAGAGCGGCTACAATGAGCAGTTCTTC. Protein: CASSGGQSGYNEQFF.

The gene calls are TRBV28 and TRBJ2-1, with D perhaps TRBD1 (6 bases). Trimming pared 2 bases from V and 9 bases from J, leaving 11 bases between. The CDR3 totals 13 residues. Germline values: CDR1 MDHEN, CDR2 SYDVKM. In DNA, the CDR3 is TGTGCCAGCAGTTTAATGGGGGCGGGTGAGCAGTTCTTC. This gives the protein CASSLMGAGEQFF.

CDR3 loop: CASSHRNRLGQGPTEAFF. DNA of the CDR3: TGCGCCAGCAGCCACCGGAACCGCTTGGGACAGGGGCCCACTGAAGCTTTCTTT. The gene calls are TRBV4-1 and TRBJ1-1, with 10 nucleotides matching TRBD1. This CDR3 region has 18 residues. Germline CDR1 is MGHRA and CDR2 is YSYEKL. The V and J ends lost 3 bases and 4 bases, in that order; junction bases with no gene match: 14.

The chain carries TRBV5-1 and TRBJ1-1; D ambiguous. The germline CDR1 and CDR2 sequences are SGHRS and YFSETQ. This CDR3 region has 13 residues. V was cut by 5 bases and J by 2 bases, with 10 bases left in between. CDR3 in DNA: TGCGCCAGCAGAGAGGGAGACAACACTGAAGCTTTCTTT. It encodes CASREGDNTEAFF.

This clone was detected only once. The chain links TRBV9 to TRBJ1-4, with D maybe TRBD1 (5 bases). The germline V gene has CDR1 SGDLS and CDR2 YYNGEE. CDR3 length: 16 amino acids. V shed 1 base and J shed 3 bases, with 13 bases lying between them. This CDR3 is CASSVYTGAPNEKLFF. CDR3 coding DNA: TGTGCCAGCAGCGTATACACAGGAGCCCCTAATGAAAAACTGTTTTTT.

The rearrangement links TRBV5-1 to TRBJ2-7; TRBD2 might be the D (5 bases). V was shortened by 4 bases and J by 6 bases, with 20 bases between the two germline ends. The CDR3 spans 15 residues. Germline V gene data show CDR1 as SGHRS and CDR2 as YFSETQ. The CDR3 sequence is CASSLDGLIRSEQYF. The CDR3 bases are TGCGCCAGCAGCCTGGACGGACTGATCCGCTCCGAGCAGTACTTC.

Here the CDR3 DNA reads TGCGCCAGCAGCTTGGTGGGGGGCAATGAGCAGTTCTTC. This encodes CASSLVGGNEQFF. The chain carries TRBV5-1 and TRBJ2-1, with TRBD2 as a possible D gene (6 bases). V dropped 0 bases and J dropped 6 bases, with 7 bases sitting between them. The CDR3 is made up of 13 amino acids. CDR1 SGHRS and CDR2 YFSETQ come from the germline V gene.